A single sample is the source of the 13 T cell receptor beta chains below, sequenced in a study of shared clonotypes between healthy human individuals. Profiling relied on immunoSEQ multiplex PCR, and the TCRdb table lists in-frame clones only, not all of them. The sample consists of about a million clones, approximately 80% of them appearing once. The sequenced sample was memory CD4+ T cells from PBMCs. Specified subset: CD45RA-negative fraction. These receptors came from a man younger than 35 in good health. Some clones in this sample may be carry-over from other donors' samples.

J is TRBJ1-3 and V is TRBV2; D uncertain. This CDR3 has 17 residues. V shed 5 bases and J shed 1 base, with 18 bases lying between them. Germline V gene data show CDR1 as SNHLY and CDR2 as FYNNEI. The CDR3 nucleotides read TGTGCCAGCAGTTATTCGAAGGGAATATTATCTGGAAACACCATATATTTT. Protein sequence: CASSYSKGILSGNTIYF.

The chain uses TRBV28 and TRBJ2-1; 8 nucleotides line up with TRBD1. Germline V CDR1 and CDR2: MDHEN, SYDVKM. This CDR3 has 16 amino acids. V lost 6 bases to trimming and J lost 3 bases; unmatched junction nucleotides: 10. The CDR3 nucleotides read TGTGCCAGCAGCAATCAGGGGGCGAGCCGCTACAATGAGCAGTTCTTC. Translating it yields CASSNQGASRYNEQFF.

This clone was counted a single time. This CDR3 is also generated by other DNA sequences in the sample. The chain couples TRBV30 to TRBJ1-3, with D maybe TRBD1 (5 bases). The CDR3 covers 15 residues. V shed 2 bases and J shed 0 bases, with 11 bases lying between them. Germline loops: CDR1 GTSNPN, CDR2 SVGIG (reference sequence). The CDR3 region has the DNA TGTGCCTGGAGTCCAAGAGGGGTCTCTGGAAACACCATATATTTT. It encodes CAWSPRGVSGNTIYF.

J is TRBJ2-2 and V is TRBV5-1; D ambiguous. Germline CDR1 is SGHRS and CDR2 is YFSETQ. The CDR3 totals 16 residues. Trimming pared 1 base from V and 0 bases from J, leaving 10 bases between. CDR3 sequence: CASSLWTFPNTGELFF. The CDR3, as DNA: TGCGCCAGCAGCTTGTGGACGTTCCCGAACACCGGGGAGCTGTTTTTT.

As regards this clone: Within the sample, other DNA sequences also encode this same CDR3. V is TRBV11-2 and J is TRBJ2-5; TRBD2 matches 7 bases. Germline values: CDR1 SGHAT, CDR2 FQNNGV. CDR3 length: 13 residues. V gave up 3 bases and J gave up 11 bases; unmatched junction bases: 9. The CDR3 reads CASSFGLGGEQYF. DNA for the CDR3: TGTGCCAGCAGCTTCGGACTGGGAGGGGAGCAGTACTTC.

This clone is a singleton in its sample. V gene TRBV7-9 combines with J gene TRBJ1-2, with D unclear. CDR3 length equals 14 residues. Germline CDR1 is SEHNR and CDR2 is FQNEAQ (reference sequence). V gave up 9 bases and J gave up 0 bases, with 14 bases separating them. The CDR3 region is CARVTRETNYGYTF. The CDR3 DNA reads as TGTGCCAGAGTCACCCGGGAAACTAACTATGGCTACACCTTC.

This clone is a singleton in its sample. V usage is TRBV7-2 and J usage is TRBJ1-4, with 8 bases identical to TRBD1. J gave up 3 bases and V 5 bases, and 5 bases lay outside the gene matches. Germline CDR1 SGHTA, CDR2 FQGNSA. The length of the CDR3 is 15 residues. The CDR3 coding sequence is TGTGCCAGCAGCAACCAGGGGGCGGCTAATGAAAAACTGTTTTTT. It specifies CASSNQGAANEKLFF. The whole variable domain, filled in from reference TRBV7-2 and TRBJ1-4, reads GAGVSQSPSNKVTEKGKDVELRCDPISGHTALYWYRQSLGQGLEFLIYFQGNSAPDKSGLPSDRFSAERTGGSVSTLTIQRTQQEDSAVYLCASSNQGAANEKLFFGSGTQLSVL.

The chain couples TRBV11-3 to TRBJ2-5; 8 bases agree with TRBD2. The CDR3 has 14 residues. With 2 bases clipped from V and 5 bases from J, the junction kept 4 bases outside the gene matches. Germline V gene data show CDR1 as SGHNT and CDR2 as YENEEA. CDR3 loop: CASSLYGRGETQYF. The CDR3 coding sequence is TGTGCCAGCAGCTTATACGGGAGGGGGGAGACCCAGTACTTC.

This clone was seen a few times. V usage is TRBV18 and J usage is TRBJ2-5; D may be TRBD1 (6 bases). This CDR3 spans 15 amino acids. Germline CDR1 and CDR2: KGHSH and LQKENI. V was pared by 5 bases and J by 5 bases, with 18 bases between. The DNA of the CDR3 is TGTGCCAGCTCAGGGCAGGGGTTCTTTCAGGAGACCCAGTACTTC. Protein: CASSGQGFFQETQYF.

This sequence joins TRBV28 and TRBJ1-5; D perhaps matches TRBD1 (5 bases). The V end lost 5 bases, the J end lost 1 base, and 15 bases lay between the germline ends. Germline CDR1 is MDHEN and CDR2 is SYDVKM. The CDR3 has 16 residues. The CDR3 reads CASSAWTPSSNQPQHF. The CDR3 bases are TGTGCCAGCAGTGCGTGGACACCATCAAGCAATCAGCCCCAGCATTTT.

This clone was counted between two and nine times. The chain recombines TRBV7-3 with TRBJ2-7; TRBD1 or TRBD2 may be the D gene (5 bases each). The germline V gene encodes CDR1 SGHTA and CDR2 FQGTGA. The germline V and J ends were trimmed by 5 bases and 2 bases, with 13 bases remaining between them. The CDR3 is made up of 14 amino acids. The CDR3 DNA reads TGTGCCAGCAGCATCGGGACGGGGCCCTACGAGCAGTACTTC. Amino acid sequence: CASSIGTGPYEQYF.

CDR3 nucleotide sequence: TGCAGCGTTGAATCTTGGCTCAATGAGCAGTTCTTC. It yields the protein CSVESWLNEQFF. This sequence joins TRBV29-1 and TRBJ2-1; D is ambiguous. V lost 2 bases, J lost 6 bases, and 8 bases lay in between. CDR3 length: 12 amino acids. In germline, CDR1 is SQVTM, CDR2 ANQGSEA.

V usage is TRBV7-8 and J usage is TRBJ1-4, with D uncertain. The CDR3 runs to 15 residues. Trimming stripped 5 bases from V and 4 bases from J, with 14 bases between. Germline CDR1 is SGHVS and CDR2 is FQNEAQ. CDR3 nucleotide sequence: TGTGCCAGCAGCCAAGGAAACGGCCTTAATGAAAAACTGTTTTTT. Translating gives CASSQGNGLNEKLFF.